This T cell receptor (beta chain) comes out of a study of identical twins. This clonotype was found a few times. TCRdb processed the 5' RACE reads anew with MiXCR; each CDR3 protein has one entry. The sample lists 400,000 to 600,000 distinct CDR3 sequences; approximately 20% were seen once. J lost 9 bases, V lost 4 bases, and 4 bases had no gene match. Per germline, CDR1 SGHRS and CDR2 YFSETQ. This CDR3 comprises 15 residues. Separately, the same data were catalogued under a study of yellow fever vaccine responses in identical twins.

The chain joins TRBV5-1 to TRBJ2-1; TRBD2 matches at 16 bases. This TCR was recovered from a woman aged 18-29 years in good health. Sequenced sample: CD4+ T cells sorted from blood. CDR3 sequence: CASSTGLAGGIEQFF. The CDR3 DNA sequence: TGCGCCAGCAGCACGGGACTAGCGGGAGGGATTGAGCAGTTCTTC.